Below, 10 T cell receptor beta chains from the same sample are listed, as sequenced in a study of beta chain features in type 1 diabetes. All of the isolated RNA was reverse transcribed, so expressed TCRB transcripts were sequenced. Assay: immunoSEQ multiplex PCR; the TCRdb copy retains only in-frame clones and omits some. The table records 350,000 to 450,000 clones, roughly 16% of them present only once. Material for sequencing was naive CD4+ T cells from blood. All receptors come from a woman aged 18 to 35 in good health.

This clone occurred a few times. The V and J genes are TRBV5-4 and TRBJ2-1; weak D call: TRBD1 (6 bases). The CDR3 totals 13 residues. The V gene lost 3 bases and the J gene lost 4 bases, with 8 bases spanning the gap. Germline CDR1 is SGHNT and CDR2 is YYREEE (reference sequence). CDR3 protein: CASSSTGYNEQFF. The CDR3, as DNA: TGTGCCAGCAGCTCGACAGGTTACAATGAGCAGTTCTTC.

The chain joins TRBV15 to TRBJ2-1; 7 nucleotides line up with TRBD1. V lost 3 bases to trimming and J lost 4 bases; unmatched junction nucleotides: 9. Germline V gene data show CDR1 as LNHNV and CDR2 as YYDKDF (reference sequence). The CDR3 has 16 amino acids. CDR3 nucleotides: TGTGCCACCAGCAGCTATCCGGGACAGCGGTACAATGAGCAGTTCTTC. Translating gives CATSSYPGQRYNEQFF.

This chain links TRBV6-5 with TRBJ2-7; 11 nucleotides line up with TRBD2. V was clipped by 6 bases and J by 2 bases; unmatched bases: 6. Germline V gene sequence: CDR1 MNHEY, CDR2 SVGAGI. The length of the CDR3 is 15 residues. CDR3 sequence (DNA): TGTGCCAGCAGACTAGCGGGGGATTCTGCCTACGAGCAGTACTTC. Translated: CASRLAGDSAYEQYF.

V gene TRBV21-1 combines with J gene TRBJ2-7; the D call of TRBD2 is as the table states it, not checked on the DNA. TRBV21-1 is classified as a pseudogene. The CDR3 loop spans 16 amino acids. The CDR3 DNA follows: TGTGCCAGCGGACGGGGACTAGCGGGACGTAATGCCGAGCAGTACTTC. Its protein is CASGRGLAGRNAEQYF.

This clone was detected once. The chain has TRBV28 and TRBJ1-5; 9 positions agree with TRBD1. Germline CDR1 and CDR2: MDHEN and SYDVKM. The CDR3 covers 18 residues. The V and J ends lost 2 bases and 2 bases, in that order; junction bases with no gene match: 10. Here the CDR3 reads CASSLGGQGVGGNQPQHF. The DNA of the CDR3 is TGTGCCAGCAGTTTAGGGGGACAGGGAGTTGGGGGCAATCAGCCCCAGCATTTT.

This clone appeared a few times. The rearrangement joins TRBV5-1 to TRBJ2-3, with D possibly matching TRBD2 (5 bases). Trimming took 7 bases from V and 0 from J, leaving 9 bases between them. The CDR3 is 13 residues long. Germline CDR1 is SGHRS and CDR2 is YFSETQ. CDR3 in amino acids: CASGLGSTDTQYF. The CDR3, as DNA: TGCGCCAGCGGACTTGGTAGCACAGATACGCAGTATTTT.

With regard to this clone: Sequence at one end of the junction differs from germline and may be a read error. This chain joins TRBV5-4 and TRBJ2-6, with 8 bases identical to TRBD1. The CDR3 runs to 11 residues. Germline V gene lookup returns CDR1 SGHNT and CDR2 YYREEE (reference sequence). The CDR3 sequence: CASSLVSDRAF. CDR3 coding DNA: TGTGCCAGCAGCTTGGTGTCGGACAGGGCTTTC.

This chain connects TRBV7-9 to TRBJ1-5; D unresolved. Germline lookup yields CDR1 SEHNR and CDR2 FQNEAQ (reference sequence). The V end lost 5 bases, the J end lost 4 bases, and 12 bases lay between the germline ends. The CDR3 is 14 residues long. The CDR3, as DNA: TGTGCCAGCAGCCGGGGAGACTTAAATCAGCCCCAGCATTTT. This sequence encodes CASSRGDLNQPQHF. The full variable domain, with the rest looked up from reference TRBV7-9 and TRBJ1-5, is DTGVSQNPRHKITKRGQNVTFRCDPISEHNRLYWYRQTLGQGPEFLTYFQNEAQLEKSRLLSDRFSAERPKGSFSTLEIQRTEQGDSAMYLCASSRGDLNQPQHFGDGTRLSIL.

This chain joins TRBV7-9 and TRBJ2-7, with D perhaps TRBD1 (5 bases). Germline lookup yields CDR1 SEHNR and CDR2 FQNEAQ (reference sequence). This CDR3 contains 15 residues. Trimming cost V 2 bases and J 4 bases, with 15 bases left between them. The CDR3 is CASSLTDTPRYEQYF. DNA of the CDR3: TGTGCCAGCAGCTTAACGGACACCCCAAGGTACGAGCAGTACTTC.

This clone occurred a few times. The chain is built from TRBV5-4 and TRBJ2-3; 12 nucleotides match TRBD2. Germline trimming cut 0 bases from V and 5 bases from J; bases unmatched to any gene: 10. Germline CDR1 is SGHNT and CDR2 is YYREEE (reference sequence). This CDR3 is built from 18 residues. The CDR3 here is CASSLVGLAGSGVDTQYF. In DNA, the CDR3 is TGTGCCAGCAGCTTGGTCGGACTAGCGGGATCGGGGGTAGATACGCAGTATTTT.